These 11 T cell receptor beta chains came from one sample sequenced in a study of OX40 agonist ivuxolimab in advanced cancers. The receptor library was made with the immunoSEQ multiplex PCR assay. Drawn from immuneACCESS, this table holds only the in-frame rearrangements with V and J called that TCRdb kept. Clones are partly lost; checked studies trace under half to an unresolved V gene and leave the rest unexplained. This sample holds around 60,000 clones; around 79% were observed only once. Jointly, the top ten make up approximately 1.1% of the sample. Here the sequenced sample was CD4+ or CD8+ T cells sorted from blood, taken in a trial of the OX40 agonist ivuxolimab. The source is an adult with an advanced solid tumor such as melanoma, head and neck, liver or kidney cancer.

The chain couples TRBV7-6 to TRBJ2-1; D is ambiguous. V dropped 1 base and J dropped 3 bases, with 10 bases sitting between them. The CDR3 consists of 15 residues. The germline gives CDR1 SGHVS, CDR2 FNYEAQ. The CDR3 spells CASSLDLNYYNEQFF. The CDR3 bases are TGTGCCAGCAGCTTAGATCTCAACTACTACAATGAGCAGTTCTTC.

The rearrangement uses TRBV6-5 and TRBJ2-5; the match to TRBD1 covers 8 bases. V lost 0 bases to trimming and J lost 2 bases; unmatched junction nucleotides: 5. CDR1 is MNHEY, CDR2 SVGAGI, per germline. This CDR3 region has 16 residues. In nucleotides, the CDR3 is TGTGCCAGCAGTTACTCGTTCGGGACAGGACAAGAGACCCAGTACTTC. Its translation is CASSYSFGTGQETQYF.

DNA for the CDR3: TGTGCCTGGAGTCTACAGGGGGCCCTCAATCCAGTCAAAAACATTCAGTACTTC. Its translation is CAWSLQGALNPVKNIQYF. This chain uses TRBV30 with TRBJ2-4, with 9 bases identical to TRBD1. Germline assignment: CDR1 GTSNPN and CDR2 SVGIG (reference sequence). Trimming removed 2 bases from V and 3 bases from J; junction bases left unmatched: 14. The CDR3 length is 18 residues.

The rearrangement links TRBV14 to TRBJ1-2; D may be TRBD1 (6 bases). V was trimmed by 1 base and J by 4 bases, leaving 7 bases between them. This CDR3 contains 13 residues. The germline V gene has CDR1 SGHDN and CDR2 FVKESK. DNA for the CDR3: TGTGCCAGCAGCCAAGCAGGGGTCTATGGCTACACCTTC. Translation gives CASSQAGVYGYTF.

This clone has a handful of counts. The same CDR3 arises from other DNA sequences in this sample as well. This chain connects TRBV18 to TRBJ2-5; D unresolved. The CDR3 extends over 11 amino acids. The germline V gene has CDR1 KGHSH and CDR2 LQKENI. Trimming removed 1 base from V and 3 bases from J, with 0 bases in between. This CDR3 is CASSPQETQYF. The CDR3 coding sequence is TGTGCCAGCTCACCACAAGAGACCCAGTACTTC.

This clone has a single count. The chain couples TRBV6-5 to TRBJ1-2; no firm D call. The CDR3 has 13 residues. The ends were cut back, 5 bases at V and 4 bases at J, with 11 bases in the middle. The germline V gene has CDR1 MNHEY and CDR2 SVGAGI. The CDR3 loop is CASSAREVYGYTF. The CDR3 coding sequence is TGTGCCAGCAGTGCCCGGGAAGTCTATGGCTACACCTTC.

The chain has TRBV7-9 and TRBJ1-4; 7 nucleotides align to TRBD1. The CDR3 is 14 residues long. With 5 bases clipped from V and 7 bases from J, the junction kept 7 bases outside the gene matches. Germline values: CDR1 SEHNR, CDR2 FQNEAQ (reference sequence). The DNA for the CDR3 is TGTGCCAGCAGCCAATACACAGGGGTTGAAAAACTGTTTTTT. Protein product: CASSQYTGVEKLFF.

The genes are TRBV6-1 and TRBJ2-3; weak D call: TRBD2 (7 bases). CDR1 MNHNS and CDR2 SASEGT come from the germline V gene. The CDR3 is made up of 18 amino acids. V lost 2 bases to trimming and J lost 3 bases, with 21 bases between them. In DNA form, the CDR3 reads TGTGCCAGCAGTGAAAGGGCGGGGGCAGACAAGGTGACAGATACGCAGTATTTT. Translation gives CASSERAGADKVTDTQYF.

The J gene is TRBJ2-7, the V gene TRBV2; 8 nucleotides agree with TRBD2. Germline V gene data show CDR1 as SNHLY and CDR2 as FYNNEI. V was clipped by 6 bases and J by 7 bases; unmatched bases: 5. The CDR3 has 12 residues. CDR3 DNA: TGTGCCAGCAGCGGGACTAGGCTTGAGCAGTACTTC. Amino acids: CASSGTRLEQYF.

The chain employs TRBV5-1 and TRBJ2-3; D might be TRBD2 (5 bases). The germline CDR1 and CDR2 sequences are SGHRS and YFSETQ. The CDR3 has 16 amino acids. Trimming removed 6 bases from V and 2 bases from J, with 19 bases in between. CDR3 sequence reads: CASTIGGRLHTDTQYF. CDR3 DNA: TGCGCCAGCACCATTGGAGGCAGACTCCACACAGATACGCAGTATTTT.

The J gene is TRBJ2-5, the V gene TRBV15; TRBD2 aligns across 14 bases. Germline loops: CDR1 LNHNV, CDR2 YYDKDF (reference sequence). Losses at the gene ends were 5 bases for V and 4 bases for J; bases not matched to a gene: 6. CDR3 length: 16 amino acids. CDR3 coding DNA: TGTGCCACCAGCCGCGGGACTAGCGGGAGTCGAGAGACCCAGTACTTC. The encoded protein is CATSRGTSGSRETQYF.